Presented here are 20 T cell receptor beta chains from one specimen sequenced in a study of blood T cell repertoires in COVID-19. TCRdb's copy holds only in-frame clones and misses some; the assay was immunoSEQ multiplex PCR. The table has about 99,000 clones, 60% to 85% seen once. Sequenced material: peripheral blood. The receptors were sampled from an elderly woman with active or convalescent COVID-19.

The chain carries TRBV10-3 and TRBJ2-2, with 9 positions matching TRBD2. This CDR3 comprises 16 residues. J was trimmed by 0 bases and V by 6 bases; bases with no gene match: 5. Germline CDR1 and CDR2: ENHRY and SYGVKD. The CDR3 DNA is TGTGCCATCAGAAGAGCTAGCGGGGCGAACACCGGGGAGCTGTTTTTT. It encodes CAIRRASGANTGELFF.

J is TRBJ2-7 and V is TRBV27, with TRBD1 matching over 8 bases. The CDR3 has 18 residues. The germline V gene encodes CDR1 MNHEY and CDR2 SMNVEV (reference sequence). Trimming at V came to 2 bases and at J to 0 bases, leaving 12 bases not matched to a gene. CDR3 in amino acids: CASSLKPPGQAVSYEQYF. For the CDR3, the DNA is TGTGCCAGCAGTTTAAAGCCCCCGGGACAGGCCGTCTCCTACGAGCAGTACTTC.

CDR3 nucleotide sequence: TGTGCCAGCAGCTCCGGGACTAGCGGTAACGGGGAGCTGTTTTTT. This translates into CASSSGTSGNGELFF. The chain carries TRBV5-4 and TRBJ2-2, with TRBD2 matching 11 bases. From germline, CDR1 is SGHNT and CDR2 YYREEE (reference sequence). V dropped 3 bases and J dropped 7; count of bases not matched to a gene: 5. The CDR3 consists of 15 residues.

This clone was counted once. The CDR3 region has the DNA TGTGCCAGCAGGGCATGGGGGGGCTACGAGCAGTACTTC. As protein: CASRAWGGYEQYF. This sequence joins TRBV5-5 and TRBJ2-7; 7 nucleotides line up with TRBD2. CDR1 is SGHKS, CDR2 YYEKEE, per germline (reference sequence). CDR3 length: 13 amino acids. V shed 5 bases, J shed 3 bases, and the junction held 5 bases outside the gene matches.

The chain couples TRBV20-1 to TRBJ2-7; D is perhaps TRBD1 (6 bases). CDR1 DFQATT and CDR2 SNEGSKA come from the germline V gene (reference sequence). The CDR3 consists of 14 residues. The ends were cut back, 3 bases at V and 2 bases at J, with 14 bases in the middle. CDR3 region: CSASDGTSTYEQYF. In nucleotides, the CDR3 is TGCAGTGCTAGTGATGGGACAAGTACCTACGAGCAGTACTTC.

The DNA of the CDR3 is TGTGCCAGCAGCTTAGGGCAGGGGGGAAATAGCAATCAGCCCCAGCATTTT. Translated, it gives CASSLGQGGNSNQPQHF. This sequence joins TRBV5-5 and TRBJ1-5, with 7 bases lining up with TRBD1. The germline V gene has CDR1 SGHKS and CDR2 YYEKEE (reference sequence). The V gene end was trimmed by 2 bases and the J gene end by 0 bases; junction bases not matched to a gene: 8. This CDR3 has 17 amino acids.

The chain employs TRBV7-2 and TRBJ2-3; no firm D call. This CDR3 spans 15 amino acids. V gave up 1 base and J gave up 3 bases, with 11 bases separating them. Germline V gene data show CDR1 as SGHTA and CDR2 as FQGNSA. The DNA of the CDR3 is TGTGCCAGCAGCTTAGGGCCTTCGAGGACAGATACGCAGTATTTT. Translation: CASSLGPSRTDTQYF.

This chain uses TRBV18 with TRBJ1-4; D might be TRBD1 (6 bases). The CDR3 has 15 amino acids. The germline CDR1 and CDR2 sequences are KGHSH and LQKENI. Between the trimmed V and J ends, which lost 2 bases and 0 bases, there was a span of 7 bases. CDR3 in amino acids: CASSPGQTTNEKLFF. The CDR3 bases are TGTGCCAGCTCACCAGGACAGACAACTAATGAAAAACTGTTTTTT.

The rearrangement links TRBV7-3 to TRBJ2-1, with TRBD1 identical over 12 bases. CDR1 is SGHTA, CDR2 FQGTGA, per germline. This CDR3 contains 15 residues. The V and J ends lost 4 bases and 7 bases, in that order; junction bases with no gene match: 5. The CDR3 loop is CASSSGTGGHNEQFF. CDR3 DNA: TGTGCCAGCAGCTCCGGGACAGGGGGCCATAATGAGCAGTTCTTC.

This chain links TRBV19 with TRBJ1-2; D gene ambiguous. The CDR3 extends over 13 amino acids. Deletions cut 5 bases from V and 0 bases from J, with 7 bases between. Germline V gives CDR1 LNHDA, CDR2 SQIVND (reference sequence). The CDR3 sequence is CASSFGANYGYTF. DNA of the CDR3: TGTGCCAGTAGTTTCGGAGCTAACTATGGCTACACCTTC.

The chain is built from TRBV11-2 and TRBJ2-3; D might be TRBD2 (6 bases). With 1 base removed from V and 2 bases from J, the gap between germline ends came to 13 bases. The CDR3 extends over 16 amino acids. Germline CDR1 and CDR2: SGHAT and FQNNGV. The DNA of the CDR3 is TGTGCCAGCAGCTTAGCTTGGCGGGACCACACAGATACGCAGTATTTT. Translation gives CASSLAWRDHTDTQYF.

The chain carries TRBV9 and TRBJ2-1; 15 bases match TRBD2. J was trimmed by 9 bases and V by 0 bases; bases with no gene match: 7. Germline CDR1 is SGDLS and CDR2 is YYNGEE. The length of the CDR3 is 17 residues. CDR3 sequence: CASSVAGLAGGPGEQFF. In DNA, the CDR3 is TGTGCCAGCAGCGTAGCTGGACTAGCGGGAGGGCCGGGTGAGCAGTTCTTC.

The genes are TRBV12-3 or TRBV12-4 and TRBJ2-5; D is ambiguous. The CDR3 sequence is 12 residues long. Trimming removed 4 bases at V and 4 bases at J, with 7 bases between. The CDR3, as DNA: TGTGCCAGCAGTTGGCATGGAGAGACCCAGTACTTC. This codes for CASSWHGETQYF.

This clone occurred a few times. The V call is TRBV5-1, the J call TRBJ2-2; a weak D match, TRBD1 (7 bases). This CDR3 spans 14 amino acids. The V end was cut by 4 bases, the J end by 7 bases, with 14 bases between. Per germline, CDR1 SGHRS and CDR2 YFSETQ. CDR3 DNA: TGCGCCAGCAGCCCGGACAGGCGGGGCGGGGAGCTGTTTTTT. As protein: CASSPDRRGGELFF.

The rearrangement links TRBV25-1 to TRBJ2-3, with 13 bases lining up with TRBD2. The V and J ends lost 1 base and 1 base, in that order; junction bases with no gene match: 2. This CDR3 contains 17 residues. The V gene's germline CDR1 is MGHDK and CDR2 SYGVNS. CDR3 in amino acids: CASSEFGLAGGTDTQYF. The CDR3 region has the DNA TGTGCCAGCAGTGAATTCGGACTAGCGGGAGGCACAGATACGCAGTATTTT.

As DNA, the CDR3 is TGTGCCAGCCGGGTTGAAGAGACCCAGTACTTC. The encoded protein is CASRVEETQYF. The V call is TRBV6-5, the J call TRBJ2-5; no firm D call. Germline loops: CDR1 MNHEY, CDR2 SVGAGI. V lost 8 bases and J 3 bases, leaving 7 bases between the germline ends. The CDR3 consists of 11 residues.

The chain is built from TRBV20-1 and TRBJ1-1, with 9 bases that match TRBD1. V shed 3 bases, J shed 1 base, and the junction held 3 bases outside the gene matches. CDR3 length equals 14 residues. From germline, CDR1 is DFQATT and CDR2 SNEGSKA (reference sequence). CDR3 sequence: CSASNRGRNTEAFF. CDR3 coding DNA: TGCAGTGCTAGTAACAGGGGGCGGAACACTGAAGCTTTCTTT.

This chain uses TRBV6-2 or TRBV6-3 with TRBJ2-7; 11 bases fit TRBD2. This CDR3 region has 12 residues. Trimming cost V 6 bases and J 9 bases; bases outside gene matches: 4. In germline, CDR1 is MNHEY, CDR2 SVGEGT. CDR3 coding DNA: TGTGCCAGCAGCTGGCTAGCGGGAGGGCAGTACTTC. Translation gives CASSWLAGGQYF.

This chain connects TRBV7-2 to TRBJ1-1; D is possibly TRBD1 (5 bases). The CDR3 runs to 11 residues. Between the trimmed V and J ends, which lost 3 bases and 8 bases, there was a span of 7 bases. The germline V gene encodes CDR1 SGHTA and CDR2 FQGNSA. The CDR3 bases are TGTGCCAGCAGCTTTTGGGGCGAAGCTTTCTTT. Translation gives CASSFWGEAFF. The full variable domain, in which reference TRBV7-2 and TRBJ1-1 provide the parts outside the CDR3, is GAGVSQSPSNKVTEKGKDVELRCDPISGHTALYWYRQSLGQGLEFLIYFQGNSAPDKSGLPSDRFSAERTGGSVSTLTIQRTQQEDSAVYLCASSFWGEAFFGQGTRLTVV.

This clone was seen only once. The chain recombines TRBV7-6 with TRBJ2-7, with 9 bases matching TRBD2. The CDR3 covers 19 residues. CDR1 SGHVS and CDR2 FNYEAQ come from the germline V gene. The junction had 23 bases not matched to a gene; V was cut back by 8 bases and J by 3 bases. In nucleotides, the CDR3 is TGTGCCAGCTCGCTTTCTTCTGGGGCGGGAGGGCCGTTCGGCTACGAGCAGTACTTC. Protein: CASSLSSGAGGPFGYEQYF.